These 2 T cell receptor beta chains were all obtained from the same sample, sequenced in a study of blood T cell repertoires in COVID-19. The protocol was immunoSEQ multiplex PCR, while the TCRdb copy is restricted to in-frame clones and leaves out a portion. The sample lists 100,000 to 150,000 clones; about 80% were seen once. Sequencing was carried out using peripheral blood. These receptors all come from a woman between 50 and 59 years old with acute or convalescent COVID-19.

This clone was picked up one time. The chain links TRBV7-9 to TRBJ2-7, with D possibly matching TRBD1 (5 bases). V was clipped by 7 bases and J by 2 bases, with 18 bases between them. This CDR3 has 15 amino acids. Per the germline V gene, CDR1 is SEHNR and CDR2 is FQNEAQ (reference sequence). In DNA form, the CDR3 reads TGTGCCAGCAATCCAATCGCAGCAGGGACCTACGAGCAGTACTTC. It translates to CASNPIAAGTYEQYF.

The gene calls are TRBV5-1 and TRBJ2-1; 10 nucleotides line up with TRBD2. Germline V CDR1 and CDR2: SGHRS, YFSETQ. The J segment lost 5 bases and the V segment lost 7 bases, leaving 9 bases of the junction unmatched. The CDR3 covers 15 residues. The chain's CDR3 is CASAPSGGGHNEQFF. The CDR3 DNA sequence: TGCGCCAGCGCCCCAAGCGGGGGGGGACACAATGAGCAGTTCTTC.